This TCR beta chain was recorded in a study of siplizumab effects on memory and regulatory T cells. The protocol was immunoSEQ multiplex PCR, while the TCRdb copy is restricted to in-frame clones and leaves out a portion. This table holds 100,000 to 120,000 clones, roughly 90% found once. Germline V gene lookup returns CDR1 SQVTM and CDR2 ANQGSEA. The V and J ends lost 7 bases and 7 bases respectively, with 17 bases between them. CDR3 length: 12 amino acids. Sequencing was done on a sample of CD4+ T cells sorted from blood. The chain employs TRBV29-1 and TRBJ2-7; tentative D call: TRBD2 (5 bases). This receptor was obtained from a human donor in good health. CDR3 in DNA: TGCAGCGGGGCCGAGTCGGGAACTGAGCAGTACTTC. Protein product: CSGAESGTEQYF.